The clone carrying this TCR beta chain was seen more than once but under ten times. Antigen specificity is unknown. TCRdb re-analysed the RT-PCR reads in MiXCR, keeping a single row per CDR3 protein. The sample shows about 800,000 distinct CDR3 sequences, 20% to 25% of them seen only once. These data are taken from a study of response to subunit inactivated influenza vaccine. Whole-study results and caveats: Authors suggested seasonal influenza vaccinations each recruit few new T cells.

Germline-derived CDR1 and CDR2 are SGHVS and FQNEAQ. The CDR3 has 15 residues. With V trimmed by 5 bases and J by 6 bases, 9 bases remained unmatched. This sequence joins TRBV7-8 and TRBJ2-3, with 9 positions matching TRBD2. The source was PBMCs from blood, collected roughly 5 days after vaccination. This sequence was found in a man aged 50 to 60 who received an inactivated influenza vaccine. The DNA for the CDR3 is TGTGCCAGCAGCGTCCCTAGCGGGGTCCGGGATACGCAGTATTTT. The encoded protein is CASSVPSGVRDTQYF.